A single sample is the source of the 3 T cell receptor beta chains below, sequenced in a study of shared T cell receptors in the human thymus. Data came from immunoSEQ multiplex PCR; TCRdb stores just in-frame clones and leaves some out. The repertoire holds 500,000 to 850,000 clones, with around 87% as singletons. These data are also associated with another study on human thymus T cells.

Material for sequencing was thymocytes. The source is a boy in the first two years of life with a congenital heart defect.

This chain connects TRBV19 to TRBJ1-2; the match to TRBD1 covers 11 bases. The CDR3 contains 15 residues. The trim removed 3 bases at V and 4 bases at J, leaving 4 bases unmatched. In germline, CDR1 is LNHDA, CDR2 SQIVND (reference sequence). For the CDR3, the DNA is TGTGCCAGTAGTATTAGGACAGGGGGCAGCTATGGCTACACCTTC. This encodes CASSIRTGGSYGYTF.

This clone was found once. CDR3 residues: CASSLGLTSSYEQYF. CDR3 in DNA: TGTGCCAGCAGCTTGGGGCTGACTAGTTCCTACGAGCAGTACTTC. This chain joins TRBV5-5 and TRBJ2-7, with D possibly matching TRBD2 (6 bases). V shed 0 bases and J shed 1 base, with 11 bases lying between them. The CDR3 runs 15 residues. Germline-derived CDR1 and CDR2 are SGHKS and YYEKEE (reference sequence).

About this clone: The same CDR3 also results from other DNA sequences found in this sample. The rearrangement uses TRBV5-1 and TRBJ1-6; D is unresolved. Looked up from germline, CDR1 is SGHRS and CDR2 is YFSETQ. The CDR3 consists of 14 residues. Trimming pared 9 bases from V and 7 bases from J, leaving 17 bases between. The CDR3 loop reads CAIWRGTPNSPLHF. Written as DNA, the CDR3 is TGCGCCATCTGGCGGGGAACCCCAAATTCACCCCTCCACTTT.